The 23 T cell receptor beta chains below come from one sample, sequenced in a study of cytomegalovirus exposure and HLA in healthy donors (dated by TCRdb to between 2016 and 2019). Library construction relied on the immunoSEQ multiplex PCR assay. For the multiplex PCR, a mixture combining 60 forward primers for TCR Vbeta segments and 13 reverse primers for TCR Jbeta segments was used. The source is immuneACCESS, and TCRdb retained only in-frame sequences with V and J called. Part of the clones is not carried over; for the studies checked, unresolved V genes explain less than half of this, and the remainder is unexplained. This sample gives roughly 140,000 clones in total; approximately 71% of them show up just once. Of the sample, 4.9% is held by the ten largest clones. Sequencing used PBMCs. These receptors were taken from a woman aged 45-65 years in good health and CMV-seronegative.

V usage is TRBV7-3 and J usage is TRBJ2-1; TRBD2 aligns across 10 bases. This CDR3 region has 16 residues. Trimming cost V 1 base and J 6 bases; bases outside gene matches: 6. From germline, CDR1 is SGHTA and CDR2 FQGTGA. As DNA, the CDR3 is TGTGCCAGCAGCTTAAGCCCTAGCGGGGGACCCAATGAGCAGTTCTTC. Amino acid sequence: CASSLSPSGGPNEQFF.

CDR3 sequence (DNA): TGTGCCTGTACTAGCGGGGGGAACCAAGAGACCCAGTACTTC. Translated: CACTSGGNQETQYF. The chain recombines TRBV30 with TRBJ2-5, with TRBD2 identical over 12 bases. Germline assignment: CDR1 GTSNPN and CDR2 SVGIG (reference sequence). CDR3 length: 14 amino acids. V shed 6 bases and J 0 bases; nucleotides not matched to a gene: 2.

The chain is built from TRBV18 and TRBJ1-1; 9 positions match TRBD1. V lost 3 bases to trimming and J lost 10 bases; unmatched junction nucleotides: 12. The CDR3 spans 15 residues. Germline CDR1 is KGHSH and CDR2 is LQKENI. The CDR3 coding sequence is TGTGCCAGCTCACCTACCCGGGAACAGGGGGCAGGAGCTTTCTTT. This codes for CASSPTREQGAGAFF.

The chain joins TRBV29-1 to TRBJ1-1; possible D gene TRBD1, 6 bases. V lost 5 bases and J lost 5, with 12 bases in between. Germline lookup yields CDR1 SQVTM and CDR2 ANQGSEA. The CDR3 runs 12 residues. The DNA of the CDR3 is TGCAGCGTTCACCGGACAGATACTGAAGCTTTCTTT. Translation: CSVHRTDTEAFF.

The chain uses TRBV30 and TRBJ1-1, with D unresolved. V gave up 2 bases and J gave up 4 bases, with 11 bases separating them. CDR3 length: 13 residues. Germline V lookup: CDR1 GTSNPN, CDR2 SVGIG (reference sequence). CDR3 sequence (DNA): TGTGCCTGGAGTAGTCAGTCGGGCACTGAAGCTTTCTTT. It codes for CAWSSQSGTEAFF. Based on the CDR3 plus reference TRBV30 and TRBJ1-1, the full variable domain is SQTIHQWPATLVQPVGSPLSLECTVEGTSNPNLYWYRQAAGRGLQLLFYSVGIGQISSEVPQNLSASRPQDRQFILSSKKLLLSDSGFYLCAWSSQSGTEAFFGQGTRLTVV.

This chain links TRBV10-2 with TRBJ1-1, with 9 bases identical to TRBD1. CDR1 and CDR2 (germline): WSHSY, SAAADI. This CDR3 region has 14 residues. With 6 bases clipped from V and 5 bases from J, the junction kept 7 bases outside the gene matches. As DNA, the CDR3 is TGCGCCAGCAGCATGGACAGGGGAGGGACTGAAGCTTTCTTT. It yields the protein CASSMDRGGTEAFF.

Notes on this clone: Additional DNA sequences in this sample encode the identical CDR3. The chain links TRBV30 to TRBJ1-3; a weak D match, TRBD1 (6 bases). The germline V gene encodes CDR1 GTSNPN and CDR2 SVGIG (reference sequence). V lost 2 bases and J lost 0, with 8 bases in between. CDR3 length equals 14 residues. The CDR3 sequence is CAWSPGVSGNTIYF. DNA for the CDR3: TGTGCCTGGAGTCCAGGGGTCTCTGGAAACACCATATATTTT.

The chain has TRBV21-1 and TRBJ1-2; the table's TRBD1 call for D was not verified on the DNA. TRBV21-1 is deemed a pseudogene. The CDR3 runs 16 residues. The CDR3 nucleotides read TGTGCCAGCAGCCTCGGGGAGAGGACAGGACTCTATGGCTACACCTTC. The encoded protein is CASSLGERTGLYGYTF.

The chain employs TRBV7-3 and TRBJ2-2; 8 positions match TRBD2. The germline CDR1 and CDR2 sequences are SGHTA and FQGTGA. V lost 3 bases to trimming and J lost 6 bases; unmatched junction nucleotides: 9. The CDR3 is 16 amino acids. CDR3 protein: CASSFGLAPFAGELFF. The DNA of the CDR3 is TGTGCCAGCAGCTTCGGACTAGCCCCCTTTGCCGGGGAGCTGTTTTTT.

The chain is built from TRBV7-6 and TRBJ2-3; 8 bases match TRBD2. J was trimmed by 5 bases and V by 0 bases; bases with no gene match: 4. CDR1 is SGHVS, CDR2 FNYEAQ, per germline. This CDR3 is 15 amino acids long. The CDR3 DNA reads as TGTGCCAGCAGCTTAGCTGCGGGGGGCGTAGATACGCAGTATTTT. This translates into CASSLAAGGVDTQYF.

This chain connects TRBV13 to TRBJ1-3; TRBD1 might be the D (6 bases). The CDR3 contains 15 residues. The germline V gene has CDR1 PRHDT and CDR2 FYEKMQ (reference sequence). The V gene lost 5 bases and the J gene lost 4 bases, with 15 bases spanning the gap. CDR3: CASSRFGGPGNTIYF. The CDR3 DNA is TGTGCCAGCAGCCGATTCGGGGGGCCCGGAAACACCATATATTTT.

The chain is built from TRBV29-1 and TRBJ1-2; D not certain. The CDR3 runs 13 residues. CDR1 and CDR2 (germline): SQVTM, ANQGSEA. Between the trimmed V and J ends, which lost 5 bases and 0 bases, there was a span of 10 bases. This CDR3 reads CSVTVSSNYGYTF. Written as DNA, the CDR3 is TGCAGCGTTACGGTGAGCTCTAACTATGGCTACACCTTC.

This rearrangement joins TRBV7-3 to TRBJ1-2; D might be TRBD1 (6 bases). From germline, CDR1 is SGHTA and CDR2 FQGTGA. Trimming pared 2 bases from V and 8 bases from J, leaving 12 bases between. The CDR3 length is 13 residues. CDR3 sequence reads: CASSLVAGEGYTF. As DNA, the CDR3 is TGTGCCAGCAGCTTAGTGGCAGGGGAAGGCTACACCTTC.

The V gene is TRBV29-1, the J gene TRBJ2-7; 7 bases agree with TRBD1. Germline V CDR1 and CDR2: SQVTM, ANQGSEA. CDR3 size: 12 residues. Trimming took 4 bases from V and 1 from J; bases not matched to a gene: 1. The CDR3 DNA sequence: TGCAGCGTTGTGGACAGGTCCTACGAGCAGTACTTC. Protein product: CSVVDRSYEQYF.

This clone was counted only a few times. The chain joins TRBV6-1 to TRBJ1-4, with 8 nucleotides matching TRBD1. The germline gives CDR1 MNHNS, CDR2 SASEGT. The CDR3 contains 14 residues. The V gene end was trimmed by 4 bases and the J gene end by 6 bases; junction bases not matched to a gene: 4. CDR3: CASSVRGRHEKLFF. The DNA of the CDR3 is TGTGCCAGCAGTGTCAGGGGGCGCCATGAAAAACTGTTTTTT.

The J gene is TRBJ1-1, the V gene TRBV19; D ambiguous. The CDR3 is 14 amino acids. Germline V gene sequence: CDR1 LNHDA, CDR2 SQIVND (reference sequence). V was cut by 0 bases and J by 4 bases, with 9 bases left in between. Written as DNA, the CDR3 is TGTGCCAGTAGTATAGATCTACGACTCACTGAAGCTTTCTTT. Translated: CASSIDLRLTEAFF.

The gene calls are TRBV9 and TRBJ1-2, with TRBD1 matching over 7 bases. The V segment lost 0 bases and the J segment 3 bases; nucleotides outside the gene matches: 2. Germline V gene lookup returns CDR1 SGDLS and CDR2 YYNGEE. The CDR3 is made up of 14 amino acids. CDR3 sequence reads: CASSVDGTDYGYTF. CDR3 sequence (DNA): TGTGCCAGCAGCGTAGACGGGACAGACTATGGCTACACCTTC.

The CDR3 DNA is TGCGCCAGCAGCCTCGGACCGGGACAGGGAGCGCTAAGTACTGAAGCTTTCTTT. Translating it yields CASSLGPGQGALSTEAFF. The rearrangement links TRBV4-3 to TRBJ1-1; 9 positions match TRBD1. The CDR3 is 18 amino acids. Germline CDR1 LGHNA, CDR2 YSLEER. Losses at the gene ends were 4 bases for V and 5 bases for J; bases not matched to a gene: 17.

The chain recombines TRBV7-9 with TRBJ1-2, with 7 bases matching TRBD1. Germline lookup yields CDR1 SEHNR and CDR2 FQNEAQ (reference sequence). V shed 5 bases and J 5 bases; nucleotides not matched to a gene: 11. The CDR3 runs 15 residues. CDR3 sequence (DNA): TGTGCCAGCAGCGATGGGGACAGCGAATTTTATGGCTACACCTTC. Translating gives CASSDGDSEFYGYTF.

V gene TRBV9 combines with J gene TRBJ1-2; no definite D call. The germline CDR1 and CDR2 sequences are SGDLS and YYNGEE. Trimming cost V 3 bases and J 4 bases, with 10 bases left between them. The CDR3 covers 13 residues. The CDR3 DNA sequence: TGTGCCAGCAGCGACCACGGAGGCTATGGCTACACCTTC. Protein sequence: CASSDHGGYGYTF.

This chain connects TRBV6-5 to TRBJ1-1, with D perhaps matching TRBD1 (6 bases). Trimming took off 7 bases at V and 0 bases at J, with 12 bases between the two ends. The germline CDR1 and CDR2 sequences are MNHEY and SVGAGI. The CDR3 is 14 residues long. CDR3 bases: TGTGCCAGCACGGGACACCTCATGAACACTGAAGCTTTCTTT. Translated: CASTGHLMNTEAFF.

CDR3 DNA sequence: TGTGCCAGCAGCGTAGCTAGCGGGGGGGACACCGGGGAGCTGTTTTTT. It codes for CASSVASGGDTGELFF. The V gene is TRBV9, the J gene TRBJ2-2; the match to TRBD2 covers 12 bases. Germline-derived CDR1 and CDR2 are SGDLS and YYNGEE. CDR3 length: 16 residues. The V gene end was trimmed by 0 bases and the J gene end by 3 bases; junction bases not matched to a gene: 0.

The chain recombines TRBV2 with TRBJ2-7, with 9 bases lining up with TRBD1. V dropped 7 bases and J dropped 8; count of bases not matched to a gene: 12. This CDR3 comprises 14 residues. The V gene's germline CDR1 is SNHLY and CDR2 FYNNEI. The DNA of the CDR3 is TGTGCCAGCACCCCCGGGACAGGGTCTAGGAAGCAGTACTTC. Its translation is CASTPGTGSRKQYF.